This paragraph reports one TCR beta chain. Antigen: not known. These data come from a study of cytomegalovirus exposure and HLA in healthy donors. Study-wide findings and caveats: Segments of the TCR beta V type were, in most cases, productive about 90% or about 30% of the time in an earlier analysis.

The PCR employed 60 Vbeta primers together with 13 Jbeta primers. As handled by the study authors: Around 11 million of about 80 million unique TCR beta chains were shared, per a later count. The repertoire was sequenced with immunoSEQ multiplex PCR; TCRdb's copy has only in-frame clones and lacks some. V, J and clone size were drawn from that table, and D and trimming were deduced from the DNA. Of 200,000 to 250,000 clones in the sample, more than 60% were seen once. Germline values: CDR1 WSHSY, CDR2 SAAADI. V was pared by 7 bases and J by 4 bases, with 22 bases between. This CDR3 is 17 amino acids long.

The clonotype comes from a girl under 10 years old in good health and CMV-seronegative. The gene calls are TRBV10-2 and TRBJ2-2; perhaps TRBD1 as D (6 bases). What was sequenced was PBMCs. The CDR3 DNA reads TGCGCCAGCATGGAGCCCAGAACAGGGTCCTCCACCGGGGAGCTGTTTTTT. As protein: CASMEPRTGSSTGELFF.